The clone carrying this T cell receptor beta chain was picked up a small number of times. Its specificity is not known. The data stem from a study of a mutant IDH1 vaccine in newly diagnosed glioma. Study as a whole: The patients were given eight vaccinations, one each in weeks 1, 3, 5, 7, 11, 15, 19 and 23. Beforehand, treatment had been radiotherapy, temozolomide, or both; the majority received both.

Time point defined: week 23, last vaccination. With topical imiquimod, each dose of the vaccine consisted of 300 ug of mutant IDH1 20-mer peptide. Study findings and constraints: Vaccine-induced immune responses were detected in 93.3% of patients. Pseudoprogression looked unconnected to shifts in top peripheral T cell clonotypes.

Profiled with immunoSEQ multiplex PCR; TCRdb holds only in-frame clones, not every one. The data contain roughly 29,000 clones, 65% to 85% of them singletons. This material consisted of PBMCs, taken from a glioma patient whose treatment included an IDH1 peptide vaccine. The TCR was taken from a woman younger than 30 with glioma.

CDR3 DNA sequence: TGTGCCATCAGGATCGACAGGGTGGGCACTGAAGCTTTCTTT. This translates into CAIRIDRVGTEAFF. The chain is built from TRBV10-3 and TRBJ1-1, with 7 bases matching TRBD1. The CDR3 has 14 residues. Germline V gene lookup returns CDR1 ENHRY and CDR2 SYGVKD. J gave up 4 bases and V 6 bases, and 8 bases lay outside the gene matches.